Listed here are 15 T cell receptor beta chains from one sample, sequenced in a study of shared T cell receptors in the human thymus. This table comes from immunoSEQ multiplex PCR, and its TCRdb copy is limited to in-frame clones, with some not included. The sample lists 650,000 to 950,000 clones, 80% to 90% seen once, with about 0.011% in the top ten. The data were also submitted as part of a second study, on human thymus T cells.

The specimen was thymocytes. These receptors were collected from a girl younger than two with a congenital heart defect.

The chain joins TRBV4-1 to TRBJ1-5, with no clear D. The V end lost 0 bases, the J end lost 11 bases, and 5 bases lay between the germline ends. Looked up from germline, CDR1 is MGHRA and CDR2 is YSYEKL. The CDR3 consists of 11 residues. CDR3 DNA: TGCGCCAGCAGCCAAGATCTGTCCCAGCATTTT. Translated: CASSQDLSQHF.

The gene calls are TRBV7-2 and TRBJ1-2; D possibly corresponds to TRBD1 (5 bases). The CDR3 consists of 16 residues. Trimming left V 4 bases short and J 0 bases short, with 15 bases between. The germline CDR1 and CDR2 sequences are SGHTA and FQGNSA. For the CDR3, the DNA is TGTGCCAGCAGCTCGACGCCAAGGGGCGCTAACTATGGCTACACCTTC. Translating gives CASSSTPRGANYGYTF. Combining the CDR3 with reference TRBV7-2 and TRBJ1-2 gives the whole variable domain GAGVSQSPSNKVTEKGKDVELRCDPISGHTALYWYRQSLGQGLEFLIYFQGNSAPDKSGLPSDRFSAERTGGSVSTLTIQRTQQEDSAVYLCASSSTPRGANYGYTFGSGTRLTVV.

Turning to this clone: Other DNA variants within this sample encode the same CDR3. The chain is built from TRBV5-5 and TRBJ1-4; 11 bases agree with TRBD1. The J segment lost 8 bases and the V segment lost 3 bases, leaving 3 bases of the junction unmatched. This CDR3 comprises 14 residues. Looked up from germline, CDR1 is SGHKS and CDR2 is YYEKEE (reference sequence). This CDR3 reads CASSSRDRGEKLFF. The DNA of the CDR3 is TGTGCCAGCAGCTCGCGGGACAGGGGGGAAAAACTGTTTTTT.

This rearrangement joins TRBV14 to TRBJ1-3; D gene ambiguous. This CDR3 has 15 amino acids. V was clipped by 1 base and J by 4 bases, with 11 bases between them. The germline CDR1 and CDR2 sequences are SGHDN and FVKESK. The CDR3 bases are TGTGCCAGCAGCCAAGGGTACTACCCGGGAAACACCATATATTTT. The encoded protein is CASSQGYYPGNTIYF.

This clone was seen just once. This chain joins TRBV11-2 and TRBJ1-2; TRBD1 matches 8 bases. This CDR3 spans 15 amino acids. The J segment lost 8 bases and the V segment lost 7 bases, leaving 15 bases of the junction unmatched. Germline V gene sequence: CDR1 SGHAT, CDR2 FQNNGV. DNA for the CDR3: TGTGCCAGCATCCCCATACCCGACAGGGGAGACGGCTACACCTTC. Its translation: CASIPIPDRGDGYTF. Drawing the rest from reference TRBV11-2 and TRBJ1-2, the complete variable domain is EAGVAQSPRYKIIEKRQSVAFWCNPISGHATLYWYQQILGQGPKLLIQFQNNGVVDDSQLPKDRFSAERLKGVDSTLKIQPAKLEDSAVYLCASIPIPDRGDGYTFGSGTRLTVV.

The CDR3 reads CASSPTPAANEVNIQYF. The CDR3 nucleotides read TGCGCCAGCAGCCCCACCCCAGCCGCCAATGAGGTAAACATTCAGTACTTC. The chain uses TRBV5-1 and TRBJ2-4; D is unclear. V shed 4 bases and J shed 6 bases, with 23 bases lying between them. Germline CDR1 and CDR2: SGHRS and YFSETQ. The CDR3 covers 17 residues.

CDR3 protein: CASSKLTGYYEQYF. CDR3 nucleotide sequence: TGCGCCAGCAGCAAACTTACAGGGTACTACGAGCAGTACTTC. The rearrangement links TRBV4-1 to TRBJ2-7, with TRBD1 as a possible D gene (6 bases). The CDR3 sequence is 14 residues long. Per germline, CDR1 MGHRA and CDR2 YSYEKL. With 5 bases removed from V and 3 bases from J, the gap between germline ends came to 14 bases.

The rearrangement links TRBV5-1 to TRBJ1-1; D possibly corresponds to TRBD1 (6 bases). Germline V gives CDR1 SGHRS, CDR2 YFSETQ. Between the trimmed V and J ends, which lost 1 base and 4 bases, there was a span of 8 bases. The CDR3 totals 13 residues. CDR3 amino acids: CASSLSRGTEAFF. The CDR3 nucleotides read TGCGCCAGCAGCTTGTCCAGGGGCACTGAAGCTTTCTTT.

V gene TRBV2 combines with J gene TRBJ2-3, with TRBD2 matching 8 bases. Germline values: CDR1 SNHLY, CDR2 FYNNEI. This CDR3 spans 16 amino acids. J gave up 6 bases and V 0 bases, and 8 bases lay outside the gene matches. CDR3 bases: TGTGCCAGCAGTGAAGCGGAACGGGGGGGGGCTGATACGCAGTATTTT. Amino acids: CASSEAERGGADTQYF. Full variable domain (missing parts from reference TRBV2 and TRBJ2-3): EPEVTQTPSHQVTQMGQEVILRCVPISNHLYFYWYRQILGQKVEFLVSFYNNEISEKSEIFDDQFSVERPDGSNFTLKIRSTKLEDSAMYFCASSEAERGGADTQYFGPGTRLTVL.

The rearrangement links TRBV7-3 to TRBJ2-1, with 7 bases lining up with TRBD2. CDR1 is SGHTA and CDR2 is FQGTGA in the germline V gene. The CDR3 length is 15 residues. With V trimmed by 5 bases and J by 7 bases, 11 bases remained unmatched. The CDR3 spells CASSVGTIEGNEQFF. The CDR3 DNA sequence: TGTGCCAGCAGCGTCGGGACTATCGAAGGGAATGAGCAGTTCTTC.

This rearrangement joins TRBV5-1 to TRBJ1-3, with D hard to call. The germline V and J ends were trimmed by 0 bases and 4 bases, with 14 bases remaining between them. CDR3 length: 16 residues. The germline CDR1 and CDR2 sequences are SGHRS and YFSETQ. CDR3: CASSLAESGAGNTIYF. CDR3 DNA sequence: TGCGCCAGCAGCTTGGCTGAATCGGGAGCAGGAAACACCATATATTTT.

The chain couples TRBV15 to TRBJ2-2, with D possibly matching TRBD2 (6 bases). Germline V gene lookup returns CDR1 LNHNV and CDR2 YYDKDF (reference sequence). Trimming pared 1 base from V and 7 bases from J, leaving 16 bases between. The CDR3 has 16 amino acids. The CDR3: CATSRGFEGTDGELFF. The CDR3 DNA is TGTGCCACCAGCAGAGGCTTTGAAGGGACTGACGGGGAGCTGTTTTTT. The full variable domain, with the rest looked up from reference TRBV15 and TRBJ2-2, is DAMVIQNPRYQVTQFGKPVTLSCSQTLNHNVMYWYQQKSSQAPKLLFHYYDKDFNNEADTPDNFQSRRPNTSFCFLDIRSPGLGDTAMYLCATSRGFEGTDGELFFGEGSRLTVL.

The V call is TRBV10-3, the J call TRBJ1-3, with D perhaps TRBD1 (6 bases). CDR1 ENHRY and CDR2 SYGVKD come from the germline V gene. The length of the CDR3 is 14 residues. Trimming stripped 7 bases from V and 0 bases from J, with 10 bases between. The CDR3, as DNA: TGTGCCATCAAGGACAGCGCCTCTGGAAACACCATATATTTT. Residues: CAIKDSASGNTIYF.

This clone is a singleton in its sample. The V and J genes are TRBV11-2 and TRBJ1-2; D is ambiguous. Germline CDR1 reads SGHAT; CDR2 reads FQNNGV. Trimming took 4 bases from V and 8 from J, leaving 17 bases between them. The CDR3 sequence is 14 residues long. Written as DNA, the CDR3 is TGTGCCAGCAGCTCGGGATGCCCCGCGGGAGGCTACACCTTC. Translation gives CASSSGCPAGGYTF.

The chain uses TRBV28 and TRBJ2-1; 12 bases are a match to TRBD2. J lost 0 bases, V lost 7 bases, and 7 bases had no gene match. The CDR3 has 17 amino acids. Looked up from germline, CDR1 is MDHEN and CDR2 is SYDVKM. DNA for the CDR3: TGTGCCAGCAAGACTAGCGGGGGCCGAAGCTCCTACAATGAGCAGTTCTTC. This gives the protein CASKTSGGRSSYNEQFF.